Below are 28 T cell receptor beta chains sequenced from a single sample in a study of blood T cell repertoires in COVID-19. TCRdb's copy holds only in-frame clones and misses some; the assay was immunoSEQ multiplex PCR. This table holds fewer than 70,000 clones, 80% to 90% found once. Sequenced input: peripheral blood. These receptors were obtained from a human donor in a cohort sampled during active COVID-19.

The rearrangement uses TRBV18 and TRBJ2-1, with TRBD2 matching 10 bases. Germline CDR1 and CDR2: KGHSH and LQKENI. CDR3 length: 15 residues. J gave up 4 bases and V 3 bases, and 3 bases lay outside the gene matches. The CDR3, as DNA: TGTGCCAGCTCACCGAGCGGGGGGGGTTACAATGAGCAGTTCTTC. This codes for CASSPSGGGYNEQFF.

The CDR3, as DNA: TGCGCCAGCAGCCCCTACCCCGGGCTAGCGGAAGAGACCCAGTACTTC. It translates to CASSPYPGLAEETQYF. The chain joins TRBV5-1 to TRBJ2-5; 7 bases are a match to TRBD2. The ends lost 4 bases at V and 3 bases at J; junction bases unmatched: 12. The CDR3 runs to 16 residues. In germline, CDR1 is SGHRS, CDR2 YFSETQ.

The genes are TRBV4-1 and TRBJ2-3, with 9 nucleotides matching TRBD2. The CDR3 is 18 amino acids. CDR1 MGHRA and CDR2 YSYEKL come from the germline V gene. V shed 1 base and J 3 bases; nucleotides not matched to a gene: 11. The CDR3: CASSQALAAGGETDTQYF. As DNA, the CDR3 is TGCGCCAGCAGCCAAGCCTTAGCGGCGGGGGGGGAGACAGATACGCAGTATTTT.

The CDR3 DNA reads TGCGCCAGCAGCTTTAACCAGGGATGGGCTTTCTTT. Its protein product is CASSFNQGWAFF. J is TRBJ1-1 and V is TRBV5-1; possibly TRBD1 for D (5 bases). CDR3 size: 12 residues. Germline values: CDR1 SGHRS, CDR2 YFSETQ. The V end lost 2 bases, the J end lost 11 bases, and 13 bases lay between the germline ends.

This clone was seen once. This chain connects TRBV28 to TRBJ1-4; no definite D call. The CDR3 loop spans 12 amino acids. With 6 bases removed from V and 9 bases from J, the gap between germline ends came to 11 bases. Germline CDR1 is MDHEN and CDR2 is SYDVKM. The chain's CDR3 is CASSSQIKKLFF. The CDR3 coding sequence is TGTGCCAGCAGCTCCCAGATAAAAAAACTGTTTTTT.

The rearrangement links TRBV12-3 or TRBV12-4 to TRBJ1-1; D ambiguous. The CDR3 totals 13 residues. Trimming took off 3 bases at V and 0 bases at J, with 5 bases between the two ends. This CDR3 is CASSFGMNTEAFF. CDR3 nucleotide sequence: TGTGCCAGCAGTTTCGGGATGAACACTGAAGCTTTCTTT.

This chain's CDR3 is CASSSGNSPLHF. In DNA form, the CDR3 reads TGTGCCAGCAGCTCAGGGAATTCACCCCTCCACTTT. This chain uses TRBV7-3 with TRBJ1-6; possibly TRBD1 for D (5 bases). In germline, CDR1 is SGHTA, CDR2 FQGTGA. The CDR3 totals 12 residues. V was clipped by 4 bases and J by 7 bases, with 5 bases between them.

V is TRBV9 and J is TRBJ2-1, with 13 bases matching TRBD2. V gave up 4 bases and J gave up 2 bases; unmatched junction bases: 3. The germline gives CDR1 SGDLS, CDR2 YYNGEE. CDR3 length: 16 residues. CDR3 amino acids: CASSFGLAGAYNEQFF. The CDR3 DNA follows: TGTGCCAGCAGCTTTGGACTAGCGGGAGCCTACAATGAGCAGTTCTTC.

Relative to its sample, this clone is medium-sized. The chain employs TRBV3-1 (or the pseudogene TRBV3-2) and TRBJ1-2; 8 bases align to TRBD1. Germline CDR1 LGHDT, CDR2 YNNKEL (reference sequence). The ends lost 8 bases at V and 2 bases at J; junction bases unmatched: 7. The CDR3 is 14 amino acids. The CDR3 DNA sequence: TGTGCCAGCGCCAGGGGACAGGTCAACTATGGCTACACCTTC. Its protein is CASARGQVNYGYTF.

The gene calls are TRBV5-6 and TRBJ1-1; maybe TRBD1 (5 bases). The CDR3 is 12 residues long. V lost 2 bases and J lost 8, with 10 bases in between. Germline V lookup: CDR1 SGHDT, CDR2 YYEEEE. The CDR3: CASSFRQTEAFF. For the CDR3, the DNA is TGTGCCAGCAGCTTCAGACAGACGGAAGCTTTCTTT.

The rearrangement links TRBV6-5 to TRBJ1-2, with a weak D call TRBD1 (6 bases). V lost 6 bases to trimming and J lost 6 bases, with 11 bases between them. The CDR3 spans 12 residues. Germline V gives CDR1 MNHEY, CDR2 SVGAGI. CDR3 in amino acids: CASRQGFDGYTF. For the CDR3, the DNA is TGTGCCAGCAGGCAGGGGTTTGATGGCTACACCTTC.

The chain carries TRBV10-3 and TRBJ2-6; D gene unclear. The CDR3 has 16 amino acids. Germline CDR1 reads ENHRY; CDR2 reads SYGVKD. V dropped 6 bases and J dropped 0 bases, with 12 bases sitting between them. Written as DNA, the CDR3 is TGTGCCATCAGAATAGCTTCCAGCTCTGGGGCCAACGTCCTGACTTTC. Translated, it gives CAIRIASSSGANVLTF.

The chain uses TRBV21-1 and TRBJ1-5; TRBD1 was called by the table and not checked on the DNA. TRBV21-1 is a known pseudogene. This CDR3 spans 15 amino acids. The CDR3 nucleotides read TGTGCCAGCAGGGAACCGACAGGCCCCAATCAGCCCCAGCATTTT. Protein sequence: CASREPTGPNQPQHF.

V usage is TRBV9 and J usage is TRBJ2-1, with D perhaps matching TRBD2 (6 bases). This CDR3 has 13 residues. The germline V gene encodes CDR1 SGDLS and CDR2 YYNGEE. The V gene lost 4 bases and the J gene lost 7 bases, with 12 bases spanning the gap. The CDR3 nucleotides are TGTGCCAGCAGCCTGAGCGGGCTTAATGAGCAGTTCTTC. It is translated as CASSLSGLNEQFF.

This rearrangement joins TRBV6-2 or TRBV6-3 to TRBJ1-2; no reliable D call. Germline V lookup: CDR1 MNHEY, CDR2 SVGEGT. The V and J ends lost 8 bases and 0 bases respectively, with 7 bases between them. The CDR3 length is 12 residues. CDR3 residues: CASGSSNYGYTF. CDR3 DNA sequence: TGTGCCAGCGGTTCGTCTAACTATGGCTACACCTTC.

This chain links TRBV2 with TRBJ1-5; possible D gene TRBD1, 5 bases. CDR3 length: 12 amino acids. Trimming pared 7 bases from V and 4 bases from J, leaving 8 bases between. CDR1 SNHLY and CDR2 FYNNEI come from the germline V gene. CDR3 in amino acids: CASNQGNQPQHF. CDR3 nucleotides: TGTGCCAGCAATCAGGGTAATCAGCCCCAGCATTTT.

The chain is built from TRBV28 and TRBJ2-5; D possibly corresponds to TRBD2 (6 bases). CDR1 and CDR2 from the germline V gene are MDHEN and SYDVKM. CDR3 length equals 13 residues. V dropped 6 bases and J dropped 5 bases, with 13 bases sitting between them. The CDR3 reads CASSLGTLETQYF. The CDR3 DNA follows: TGTGCCAGCAGCCTCGGGACTTTGGAGACCCAGTACTTC.

The rearrangement uses TRBV5-1 and TRBJ1-2; TRBD1 aligns across 7 bases. Germline V gene sequence: CDR1 SGHRS, CDR2 YFSETQ. The V segment lost 0 bases and the J segment 4 bases; nucleotides outside the gene matches: 9. The CDR3 is 16 amino acids. In nucleotides, the CDR3 is TGCGCCAGCAGCTTGGAAGTTGCGGGACAGTTCTATGGCTACACCTTC. The encoded protein is CASSLEVAGQFYGYTF.

Worth noting for this clone: Other DNA sequences in the sample encode the same CDR3. The V call is TRBV5-6, the J call TRBJ1-2; possibly TRBD1 for D (5 bases). V was pared by 3 bases and J by 11 bases, with 14 bases between. Germline V lookup: CDR1 SGHDT, CDR2 YYEEEE. There are 12 residues in the CDR3. The CDR3 protein is CASSSGVGGYTF. The CDR3 bases are TGTGCCAGCAGCTCGGGGGTCGGTGGTTACACCTTC.

The J gene is TRBJ2-3, the V gene TRBV6-2 or TRBV6-3; TRBD2 might be the D (6 bases). CDR1 is MNHEY, CDR2 SVGEGT, per germline. The germline V and J ends were trimmed by 6 bases and 0 bases, with 10 bases remaining between them. The CDR3 sequence is 14 residues long. In nucleotides, the CDR3 is TGTGCCAGCAGCGGGAGCGGGAGCACAGATACGCAGTATTTT. It specifies CASSGSGSTDTQYF.

The chain employs TRBV12-5 and TRBJ2-3; a weak D match, TRBD1 (6 bases). Germline V gene data show CDR1 as LGHNT and CDR2 as FRNRAP. CDR3 length: 14 residues. V gave up 7 bases and J gave up 4 bases, with 15 bases separating them. The CDR3 loop is CASAEQGGPDTQYF. The CDR3 region has the DNA TGTGCTAGTGCGGAACAGGGCGGCCCAGATACGCAGTATTTT.

The CDR3 here is CAGGLSGQGWRYTF. The CDR3 bases are TGTGCCGGAGGCTTATCGGGACAGGGTTGGAGGTACACCTTC. The chain uses TRBV2 and TRBJ1-2; 9 bases line up with TRBD1. CDR1 is SNHLY and CDR2 is FYNNEI in the germline V gene. The V gene end was trimmed by 11 bases and the J gene end by 11 bases; junction bases not matched to a gene: 18. The CDR3 length is 14 residues. Full variable domain (missing parts from reference TRBV2 and TRBJ1-2): EPEVTQTPSHQVTQMGQEVILRCVPISNHLYFYWYRQILGQKVEFLVSFYNNEISEKSEIFDDQFSVERPDGSNFTLKIRSTKLEDSAMYFCAGGLSGQGWRYTFGSGTRLTVV.

The table lists this clone with many counts. V gene TRBV5-1 combines with J gene TRBJ2-7; D is unresolved. This CDR3 has 13 amino acids. V gave up 3 bases and J gave up 6 bases, with 13 bases separating them. Germline V lookup: CDR1 SGHRS, CDR2 YFSETQ. In DNA, the CDR3 is TGCGCCAGCAGCTCGGGTTCAGCACCCGAGCAGTACTTC. Translating it yields CASSSGSAPEQYF.

The V and J genes are TRBV5-1 and TRBJ1-6, with a weak D call TRBD1 (6 bases). Germline-derived CDR1 and CDR2 are SGHRS and YFSETQ. The CDR3 sequence is 14 residues long. The V end lost 4 bases, the J end lost 6 bases, and 11 bases lay between the germline ends. The CDR3 coding sequence is TGCGCCAGCAGCATACAGGGACCTAATTCACCCCTCCACTTT. Amino acid sequence: CASSIQGPNSPLHF.

CDR3: CASTRAGTGFRSANEKLFF. As DNA, the CDR3 is TGTGCCAGTACCCGCGCCGGGACAGGGTTTAGGTCGGCTAATGAAAAACTGTTTTTT. The rearrangement uses TRBV19 and TRBJ1-4; the match to TRBD1 covers 9 bases. The CDR3 runs to 19 residues. Germline CDR1 and CDR2: LNHDA and SQIVND (reference sequence). The V and J ends lost 7 bases and 3 bases, in that order; junction bases with no gene match: 18.

The chain recombines TRBV4-1 with TRBJ1-3; 7 nucleotides agree with TRBD1. The CDR3 length is 17 residues. The V gene end was trimmed by 0 bases and the J gene end by 0 bases; junction bases not matched to a gene: 5. CDR1 and CDR2 from the germline V gene are MGHRA and YSYEKL. The DNA for the CDR3 is TGCGCCAGCAGCCAAGATCGGGACAGCTTCTCTGGAAACACCATATATTTT. Amino acids: CASSQDRDSFSGNTIYF.

This clone was observed a handful of times. The V gene is TRBV18, the J gene TRBJ1-2; 7 nucleotides match TRBD1. Germline CDR1 and CDR2: KGHSH and LQKENI. With V trimmed by 1 base and J by 4 bases, 9 bases remained unmatched. This CDR3 region has 16 residues. CDR3 sequence reads: CASSPLPRGDSYGYTF. The CDR3, as DNA: TGTGCCAGCTCACCACTCCCGAGGGGGGACAGCTATGGCTACACCTTC.

The chain employs TRBV7-9 and TRBJ1-6; a possible D gene is TRBD1 (5 bases). The germline CDR1 and CDR2 sequences are SEHNR and FQNEAQ (reference sequence). V gave up 5 bases and J gave up 9 bases, with 17 bases separating them. The CDR3 has 15 amino acids. The CDR3 nucleotides read TGTGCCAGCAGCCTTCAGGGTACCCTAAGTTCACCCCTCCACTTT. Translation: CASSLQGTLSSPLHF.